Following are 2 T cell receptor beta chains from one sample sequenced in a study of blood T cells in healthy people across ages. The second PCR ran roughly 7 to 12 cycles with a sample-barcoded 5' primer and J-beta primers. TCRdb processed the 5' RACE reads anew with MiXCR; each CDR3 protein has one entry. This table has around 800,000 distinct CDR3 sequences, 55% to 65% appearing once. The source material was blood. These receptors originate from a man aged 25 to 45 in good health.

With regard to this clonotype: A much larger clone lies one base from this, so it may be a read error. This chain links TRBV10-3 with TRBJ2-6; 7 bases agree with TRBD1. This CDR3 contains 16 residues. Germline-derived CDR1 and CDR2 are ENHRY and SYGVKD. The CDR3 sequence is CASKTGTYSAANVLTF. CDR3 nucleotide sequence: TGTGCCAGCAAGACAGGGACCTACTCTGCGGCCAACGTCCTGACTTTC.

The V and J genes are TRBV6-2 or TRBV6-3 and TRBJ2-1, with D possibly being TRBD2 (6 bases). Germline values: CDR1 MNHEY, CDR2 SVGEGT. Trimming stripped 7 bases from V and 1 base from J, with 14 bases between. The CDR3 is 15 amino acids. CDR3 bases: TGTGCCAGCATCAACACGGGGGTTTCCTACAATGAGCAGTTCTTC. This encodes CASINTGVSYNEQFF.